These 29 T cell receptor beta chains were all obtained from the same sample, sequenced in a study of blood T cell repertoires in COVID-19. Method: immunoSEQ multiplex PCR; TCRdb's copy keeps in-frame clones and lacks some. The table lists tens of thousands of clones, about four fifths of them singletons. The sequenced material came from peripheral blood. The receptor source for this set is a man between 65 and 85 years old with acute or convalescent COVID-19.

The rearrangement uses TRBV7-2 and TRBJ2-5, with TRBD2 matching over 9 bases. There are 13 residues in the CDR3. V dropped 7 bases and J dropped 9; count of bases not matched to a gene: 9. CDR1 is SGHTA, CDR2 FQGNSA, per germline. CDR3 amino acids: CASTAGGGEAQYF. The CDR3 DNA reads TGTGCCAGCACCGCGGGAGGGGGTGAGGCCCAGTACTTC.

This chain links TRBV2 with TRBJ2-7; 9 bases fit TRBD1. The CDR3 runs to 13 residues. Trimming at V came to 8 bases and at J to 2 bases, leaving 4 bases not matched to a gene. CDR1 and CDR2 from the germline V gene are SNHLY and FYNNEI. Here the CDR3 reads CASGGQGAYEQYF. DNA of the CDR3: TGTGCCAGCGGGGGACAGGGAGCCTACGAGCAGTACTTC. Full variable domain (missing parts from reference TRBV2 and TRBJ2-7): EPEVTQTPSHQVTQMGQEVILRCVPISNHLYFYWYRQILGQKVEFLVSFYNNEISEKSEIFDDQFSVERPDGSNFTLKIRSTKLEDSAMYFCASGGQGAYEQYFGPGTRLTVT.

CDR3: CASSLDSGGTPYEQYF. Here the CDR3 DNA reads TGTGCCAGCAGCTTAGATTCCGGCGGGACCCCCTACGAGCAGTACTTC. This chain uses TRBV11-2 with TRBJ2-7; D may be TRBD2 (6 bases). There are 16 residues in the CDR3. Germline CDR1 and CDR2: SGHAT and FQNNGV. V was pared by 0 bases and J by 2 bases, with 14 bases between.

V gene TRBV5-4 combines with J gene TRBJ2-7; TRBD1 matches 9 bases. The CDR3 has 15 residues. Trimming took 2 bases from V and 4 from J; bases not matched to a gene: 7. Germline-derived CDR1 and CDR2 are SGHNT and YYREEE (reference sequence). In nucleotides, the CDR3 is TGTGCCAGCAGCTTCCCGGGACAGGGAGTGTACGAGCAGTACTTC. Translating it yields CASSFPGQGVYEQYF.

The chain employs TRBV9 and TRBJ2-5; possibly TRBD1 for D (6 bases). CDR3 length: 14 amino acids. The V gene's germline CDR1 is SGDLS and CDR2 YYNGEE. Trimming pared 3 bases from V and 2 bases from J, leaving 11 bases between. CDR3 sequence (DNA): TGTGCCAGCAGCGCCGGGACAACACAAGAGACCCAGTACTTC. Translating gives CASSAGTTQETQYF.

The genes are TRBV19 and TRBJ2-7; the match to TRBD1 covers 11 bases. V shed 7 bases, J shed 3 bases, and the junction held 5 bases outside the gene matches. The CDR3 sequence is 14 residues long. Germline V gene lookup returns CDR1 LNHDA and CDR2 SQIVND (reference sequence). The CDR3 loop is CASTSGTGGYEQYF. In DNA, the CDR3 is TGTGCCAGTACCTCCGGGACAGGGGGCTACGAGCAGTACTTC.

This chain uses TRBV5-1 with TRBJ2-1, with 13 positions matching TRBD2. Germline trimming cut 2 bases from V and 6 bases from J; bases unmatched to any gene: 2. Germline-derived CDR1 and CDR2 are SGHRS and YFSETQ. This CDR3 has 15 residues. CDR3 sequence (DNA): TGCGCCAGCAGCTTAGGACTAGCGGGAGCCAATGAGCAGTTCTTC. Its protein product is CASSLGLAGANEQFF.

The rearrangement links TRBV5-1 to TRBJ1-1; 7 bases fit TRBD1. The V gene's germline CDR1 is SGHRS and CDR2 YFSETQ. V trimming: 0 bases; J trimming: 3 bases; junction bases outside the gene matches: 11. The CDR3 has 17 amino acids. The CDR3 region has the DNA TGCGCCAGCAGCTTGGAATACAGGGGCCCATCGGACACTGAAGCTTTCTTT. This encodes CASSLEYRGPSDTEAFF.

As DNA, the CDR3 is TGCGCCAGCAGCTTGGAGAGTTCTCGAACCGGGACTGAAGCTTTCTTT. Its protein is CASSLESSRTGTEAFF. The rearrangement uses TRBV5-1 and TRBJ1-1; D is undetermined. Germline CDR1 reads SGHRS; CDR2 reads YFSETQ. V lost 0 bases and J lost 5, with 17 bases in between. The CDR3 runs 16 residues.

The gene calls are TRBV3-1 (or the pseudogene TRBV3-2) and TRBJ2-3, with TRBD1 matching 12 bases. V trimming: 4 bases; J trimming: 6 bases; junction bases outside the gene matches: 2. This CDR3 has 14 amino acids. Germline lookup yields CDR1 LGHDT and CDR2 YNNKEL (reference sequence). The CDR3 here is CASSLGTGGDTQYF. DNA of the CDR3: TGTGCCAGCAGCCTAGGGACAGGGGGCGATACGCAGTATTTT.

The chain has TRBV6-2 or TRBV6-3 and TRBJ1-2; the D is unclear. Trimming stripped 6 bases from V and 5 bases from J, with 13 bases between. The CDR3 totals 13 residues. Germline V lookup: CDR1 MNHEY, CDR2 SVGEGT. CDR3 protein: CASSLHERYGYTF. CDR3 bases: TGTGCCAGCAGCCTACACGAGCGGTATGGCTACACCTTC.

V usage is TRBV6-1 and J usage is TRBJ2-3; D perhaps matches TRBD2 (5 bases). Germline V lookup: CDR1 MNHNS, CDR2 SASEGT. Trimming left V 2 bases short and J 0 bases short, with 12 bases between. This CDR3 contains 16 residues. The CDR3 here is CASSEPTAGSTDTQYF. The CDR3 coding sequence is TGTGCCAGCAGTGAACCGACTGCGGGTAGCACAGATACGCAGTATTTT.

This clone was detected once. The chain couples TRBV7-2 to TRBJ1-2, with D tentatively TRBD1 (6 bases). The CDR3 has 16 residues. V was shortened by 3 bases and J by 2 bases, with 16 bases between the two germline ends. Germline V gives CDR1 SGHTA, CDR2 FQGNSA. The CDR3 sequence is CASSFYRTGLNYGYTF. DNA of the CDR3: TGTGCCAGCAGCTTTTACCGTACAGGGCTAAACTATGGCTACACCTTC.

This chain links TRBV12-3 or TRBV12-4 with TRBJ1-2; D perhaps matches TRBD1 (5 bases). This CDR3 comprises 12 residues. Trimming took off 2 bases at V and 4 bases at J, with 5 bases between the two ends. The CDR3 reads CASSLQGYGYTF. DNA of the CDR3: TGTGCCAGCAGTTTACAGGGCTATGGCTACACCTTC.

V usage is TRBV5-4 and J usage is TRBJ2-1; D is unresolved. Germline V gene sequence: CDR1 SGHNT, CDR2 YYREEE (reference sequence). The CDR3 extends over 16 amino acids. Trimming cost V 3 bases and J 0 bases, with 13 bases left between them. The CDR3 DNA follows: TGTGCCAGCAGCTCTAGAGCGTATCCCTCCTACAATGAGCAGTTCTTC. Residues: CASSSRAYPSYNEQFF.

The chain has TRBV6-2 or TRBV6-3 and TRBJ2-1; TRBD2 agrees at 11 bases. Trimming removed 6 bases from V and 4 bases from J; junction bases left unmatched: 8. The CDR3 sequence is 16 residues long. The germline V gene encodes CDR1 MNHEY and CDR2 SVGEGT. The CDR3 sequence is CASSPRTSGRYNEQFF. CDR3 nucleotides: TGTGCCAGCAGCCCCCGGACTAGCGGGCGATACAATGAGCAGTTCTTC.

The genes are TRBV24-1 and TRBJ2-3, with D tentatively TRBD2 (6 bases). The CDR3 has 14 residues. Trimming left V 5 bases short and J 0 bases short, with 8 bases between. The germline V gene encodes CDR1 KGHDR and CDR2 SFDVKD. Here the CDR3 reads CATSGGRSTDTQYF. The CDR3 nucleotides read TGTGCCACCAGTGGTGGGAGGAGCACAGATACGCAGTATTTT.

The chain has TRBV28 and TRBJ2-2; tentative D call: TRBD2 (5 bases). The CDR3 has 15 residues. Germline lookup yields CDR1 MDHEN and CDR2 SYDVKM. Trimming removed 5 bases from V and 4 bases from J, with 14 bases in between. This chain's CDR3 is CASSQSGVRTGELFF. In nucleotides, the CDR3 is TGTGCCAGCAGTCAGTCCGGGGTGCGCACCGGGGAGCTGTTTTTT.

This clone was counted between two and nine times. The chain has TRBV6-5 and TRBJ1-1; D is ambiguous. V gave up 6 bases and J gave up 7 bases, with 15 bases separating them. Per germline, CDR1 MNHEY and CDR2 SVGAGI. The CDR3 sequence is 13 residues long. DNA for the CDR3: TGTGCCAGCAGCCGTCCTTCAGATGGTGAAGCTTTCTTT. It yields the protein CASSRPSDGEAFF.

This clone was seen a single time. J is TRBJ2-2 and V is TRBV2; D might be TRBD1 (5 bases). CDR1 and CDR2 from the germline V gene are SNHLY and FYNNEI. This CDR3 region has 15 residues. Deletions cut 6 bases from V and 1 base from J, with 12 bases between. CDR3 sequence: CASSYDRMNTGELFF. The DNA of the CDR3 is TGTGCCAGCAGCTACGACAGAATGAACACCGGGGAGCTGTTTTTT.

This chain links TRBV7-6 with TRBJ2-6, with TRBD2 as a possible D gene (6 bases). Looked up from germline, CDR1 is SGHVS and CDR2 is FNYEAQ. This CDR3 has 17 amino acids. The V gene lost 0 bases and the J gene lost 0 bases, with 9 bases spanning the gap. This CDR3 reads CASSLARGASGANVLTF. DNA for the CDR3: TGTGCCAGCAGCTTAGCGCGCGGGGCCTCTGGGGCCAACGTCCTGACTTTC. The whole variable domain, remainder taken from reference TRBV7-6 and TRBJ2-6, is GAGVSQSPRYKVTKRGQDVALRCDPISGHVSLYWYRQALGQGPEFLTYFNYEAQQDKSGLPNDRFSAERPEGSISTLTIQRTEQRDSAMYRCASSLARGASGANVLTFGAGSRLTVL.

This chain links TRBV2 with TRBJ1-5; D may be TRBD1 (5 bases). The V end was cut by 8 bases, the J end by 1 base, with 9 bases between. CDR3 length equals 13 residues. Germline V gene sequence: CDR1 SNHLY, CDR2 FYNNEI. This CDR3 reads CASSRQSNQPQHF. The CDR3 nucleotides read TGTGCCAGCTCCCGACAGAGCAATCAGCCCCAGCATTTT.

The V and J genes are TRBV28 and TRBJ1-1; maybe TRBD1 (6 bases). Germline CDR1 reads MDHEN; CDR2 reads SYDVKM. The CDR3 contains 15 residues. V dropped 4 bases and J dropped 0 bases, with 12 bases sitting between them. CDR3: CASSSSGHLNTEAFF. Here the CDR3 DNA reads TGTGCCAGCAGTTCCTCGGGACACCTGAACACTGAAGCTTTCTTT.

V usage is TRBV6-2 or TRBV6-3 and J usage is TRBJ1-1, with 8 bases lining up with TRBD1. V was clipped by 5 bases and J by 5 bases; unmatched bases: 4. Germline CDR1 is MNHEY and CDR2 is SVGEGT. The CDR3 runs to 13 residues. In DNA form, the CDR3 reads TGTGCCAGCAGTAAACAGGGGGGGACTGAAGCTTTCTTT. Its protein product is CASSKQGGTEAFF.

This clone was counted ten times or more. V is TRBV19 and J is TRBJ2-1; D gene unclear. In germline, CDR1 is LNHDA, CDR2 SQIVND (reference sequence). The CDR3 consists of 15 residues. Trimming cost V 1 base and J 0 bases, with 7 bases left between them. The DNA of the CDR3 is TGTGCCAGTAGTATAGTTCTTAGCTCCTACAATGAGCAGTTCTTC. It specifies CASSIVLSSYNEQFF.

The chain carries TRBV9 and TRBJ2-1; perhaps TRBD2 as D (5 bases). Between the trimmed V and J ends, which lost 4 bases and 5 bases, there was a span of 28 bases. There are 19 residues in the CDR3. CDR1 is SGDLS and CDR2 is YYNGEE in the germline V gene. This chain's CDR3 is CASSPRARAPQLLHNEQFF. The CDR3 DNA sequence: TGTGCCAGCAGCCCGAGGGCGCGGGCGCCCCAACTACTACACAATGAGCAGTTCTTC.

The V gene is TRBV11-2, the J gene TRBJ2-5; 9 bases match TRBD1. CDR1 is SGHAT, CDR2 FQNNGV, per germline. Trimming took 3 bases from V and 2 from J; bases not matched to a gene: 16. The CDR3 contains 19 residues. DNA of the CDR3: TGTGCCAGCAGCTTGAACCTCGGACAGGGGAGTGTAGGGCAAGAGACCCAGTACTTC. This codes for CASSLNLGQGSVGQETQYF.

The V and J genes are TRBV5-6 and TRBJ2-3; possible D gene TRBD1, 6 bases. This CDR3 has 16 amino acids. Germline V gives CDR1 SGHDT, CDR2 YYEEEE. Trimming took 2 bases from V and 4 from J, leaving 17 bases between them. In DNA, the CDR3 is TGTGCCAGCAGCTTTCTCTGGCAGGGGCAGGCAGATACGCAGTATTTT. As protein: CASSFLWQGQADTQYF.

V usage is TRBV19 and J usage is TRBJ2-3; TRBD2 agrees at 11 bases. Germline values: CDR1 LNHDA, CDR2 SQIVND (reference sequence). The V segment lost 6 bases and the J segment 2 bases; nucleotides outside the gene matches: 10. The CDR3 is 17 amino acids. CDR3 sequence (DNA): TGTGCCAGTAGCCCCGGGACTAGCGGAAAGGACACAGATACGCAGTATTTT. This sequence encodes CASSPGTSGKDTDTQYF.